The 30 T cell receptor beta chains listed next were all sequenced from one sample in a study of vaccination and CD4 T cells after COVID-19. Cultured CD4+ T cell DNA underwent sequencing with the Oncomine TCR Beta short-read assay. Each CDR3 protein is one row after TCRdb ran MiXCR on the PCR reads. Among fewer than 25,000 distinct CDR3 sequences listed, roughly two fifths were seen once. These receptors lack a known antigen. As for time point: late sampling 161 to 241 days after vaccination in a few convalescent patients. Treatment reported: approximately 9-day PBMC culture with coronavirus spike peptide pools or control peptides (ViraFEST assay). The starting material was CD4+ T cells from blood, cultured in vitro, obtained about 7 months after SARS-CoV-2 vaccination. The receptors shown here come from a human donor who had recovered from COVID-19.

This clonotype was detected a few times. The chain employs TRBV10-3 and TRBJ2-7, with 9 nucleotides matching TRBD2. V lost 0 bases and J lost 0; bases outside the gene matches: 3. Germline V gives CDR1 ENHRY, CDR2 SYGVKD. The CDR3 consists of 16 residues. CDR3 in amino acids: CAISESLAGASYEQYF. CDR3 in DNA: TGTGCCATCAGTGAGTCGTTAGCGGGGGCCTCCTACGAGCAGTACTTC.

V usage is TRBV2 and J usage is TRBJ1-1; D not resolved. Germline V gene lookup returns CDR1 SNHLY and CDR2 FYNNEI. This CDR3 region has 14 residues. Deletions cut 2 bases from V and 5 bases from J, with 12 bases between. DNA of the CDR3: TGTGCCAGCAGTGAACGCTCCAGGAGGACTGAAGCTTTCTTT. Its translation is CASSERSRRTEAFF.

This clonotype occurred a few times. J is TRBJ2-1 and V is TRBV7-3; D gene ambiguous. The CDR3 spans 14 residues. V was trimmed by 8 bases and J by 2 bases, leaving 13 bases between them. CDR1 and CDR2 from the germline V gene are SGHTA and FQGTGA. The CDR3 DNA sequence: TGTGCCAGCTCAATCGGTGGGACCTACAATGAGCAGTTCTTC. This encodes CASSIGGTYNEQFF.

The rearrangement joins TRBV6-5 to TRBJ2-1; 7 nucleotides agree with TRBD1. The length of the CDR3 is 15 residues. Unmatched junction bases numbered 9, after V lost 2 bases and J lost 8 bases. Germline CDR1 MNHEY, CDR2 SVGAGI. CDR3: CASSYPSTGRDEQFF. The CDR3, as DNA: TGTGCCAGCAGTTACCCATCGACAGGGCGGGATGAGCAGTTCTTC.

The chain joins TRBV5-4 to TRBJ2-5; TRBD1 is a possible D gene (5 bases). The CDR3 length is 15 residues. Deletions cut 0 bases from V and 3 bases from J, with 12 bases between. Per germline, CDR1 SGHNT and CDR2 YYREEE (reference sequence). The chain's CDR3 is CASSLEGALKETQYF. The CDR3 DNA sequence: TGTGCCAGCAGCTTGGAAGGGGCCCTAAAAGAGACCCAGTACTTC.

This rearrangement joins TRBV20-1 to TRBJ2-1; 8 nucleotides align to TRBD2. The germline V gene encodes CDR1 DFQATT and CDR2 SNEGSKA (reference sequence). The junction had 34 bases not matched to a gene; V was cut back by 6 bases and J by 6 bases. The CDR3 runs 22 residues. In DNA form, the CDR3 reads TGCAGTGCCCTTAAGCGGGAGTGGGGGAAGTGGATAGTCCGTCGGGGGGGCAATGAGCAGTTCTTC. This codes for CSALKREWGKWIVRRGGNEQFF.

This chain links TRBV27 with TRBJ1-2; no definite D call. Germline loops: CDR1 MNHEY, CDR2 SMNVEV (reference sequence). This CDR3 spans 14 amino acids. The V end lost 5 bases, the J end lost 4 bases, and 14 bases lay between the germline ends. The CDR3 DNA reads TGTGCCAGCAGTGCGGGAGGGAGCCCCTATGGCTACACCTTC. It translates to CASSAGGSPYGYTF.

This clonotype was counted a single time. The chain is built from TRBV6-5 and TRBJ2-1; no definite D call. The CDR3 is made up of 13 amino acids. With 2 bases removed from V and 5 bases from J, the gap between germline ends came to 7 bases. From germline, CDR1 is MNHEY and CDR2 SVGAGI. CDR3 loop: CASSYLRNNEQFF. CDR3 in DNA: TGTGCCAGCAGTTACCTCCGCAACAATGAGCAGTTCTTC.

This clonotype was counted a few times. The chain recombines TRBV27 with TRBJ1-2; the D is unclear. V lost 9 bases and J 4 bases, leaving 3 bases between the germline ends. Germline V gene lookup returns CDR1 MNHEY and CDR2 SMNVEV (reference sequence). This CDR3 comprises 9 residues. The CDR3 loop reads CARTYGYTF. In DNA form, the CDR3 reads TGTGCCAGGACCTATGGCTACACCTTC.

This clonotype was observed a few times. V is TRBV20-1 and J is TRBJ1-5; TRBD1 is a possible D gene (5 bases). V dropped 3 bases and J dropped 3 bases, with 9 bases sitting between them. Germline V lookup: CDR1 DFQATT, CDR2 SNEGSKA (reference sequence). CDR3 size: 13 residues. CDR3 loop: CSARTDLNQPQHF. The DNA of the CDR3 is TGCAGTGCTAGGACAGACCTCAATCAGCCCCAGCATTTT.

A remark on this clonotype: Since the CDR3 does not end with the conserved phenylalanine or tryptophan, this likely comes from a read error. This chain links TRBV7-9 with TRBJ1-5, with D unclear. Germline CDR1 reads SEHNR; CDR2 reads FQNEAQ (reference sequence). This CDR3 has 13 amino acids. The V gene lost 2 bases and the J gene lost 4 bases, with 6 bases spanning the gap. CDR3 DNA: TGTGCCAGCAGCTTATTTGGGAATCAGCCCCAGCATATT. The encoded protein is CASSLFGNQPQHI.

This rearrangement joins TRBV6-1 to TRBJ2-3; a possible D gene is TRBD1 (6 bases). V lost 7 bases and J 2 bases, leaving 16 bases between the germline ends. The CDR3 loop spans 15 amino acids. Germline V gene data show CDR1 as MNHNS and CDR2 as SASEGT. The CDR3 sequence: CASTPDWGHTDTQYF. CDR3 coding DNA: TGTGCCAGCACCCCAGATTGGGGACACACAGATACGCAGTATTTT.

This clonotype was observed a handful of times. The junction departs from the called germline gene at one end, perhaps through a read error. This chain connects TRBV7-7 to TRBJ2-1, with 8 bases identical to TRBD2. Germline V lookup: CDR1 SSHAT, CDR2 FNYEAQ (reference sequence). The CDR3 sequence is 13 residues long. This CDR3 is CASSPGTSNEQFF. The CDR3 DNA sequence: TGTGCTAGCAGCCCCGGGACTAGTAATGAGCAGTTCTTC.

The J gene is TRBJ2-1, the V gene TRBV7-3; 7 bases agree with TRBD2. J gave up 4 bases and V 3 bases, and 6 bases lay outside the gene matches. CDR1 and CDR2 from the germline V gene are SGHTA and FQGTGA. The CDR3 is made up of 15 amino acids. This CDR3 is CASSFKREPYNEQFF. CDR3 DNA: TGTGCCAGCAGCTTCAAGCGGGAACCATACAATGAGCAGTTCTTC.

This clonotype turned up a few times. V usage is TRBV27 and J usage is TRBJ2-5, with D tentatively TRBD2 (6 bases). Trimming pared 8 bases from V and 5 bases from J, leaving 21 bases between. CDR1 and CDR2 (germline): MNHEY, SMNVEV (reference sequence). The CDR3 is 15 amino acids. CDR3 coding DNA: TGTGCCAGCGGGTTGGGGGGATGGTTGGGGGAGACCCAGTACTTC. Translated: CASGLGGWLGETQYF.

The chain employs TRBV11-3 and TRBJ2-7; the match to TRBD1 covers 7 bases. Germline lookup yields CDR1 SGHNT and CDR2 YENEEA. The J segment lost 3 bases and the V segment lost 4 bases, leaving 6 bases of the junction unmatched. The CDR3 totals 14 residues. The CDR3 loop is CASSSRQGNYEQYF. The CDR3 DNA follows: TGTGCCAGCAGCTCGAGACAGGGAAACTACGAGCAGTACTTC.

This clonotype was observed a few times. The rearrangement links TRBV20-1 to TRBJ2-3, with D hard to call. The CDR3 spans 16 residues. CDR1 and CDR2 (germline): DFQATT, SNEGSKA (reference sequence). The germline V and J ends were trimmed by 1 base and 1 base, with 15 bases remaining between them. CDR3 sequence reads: CSARVVPPIGTDTQYF. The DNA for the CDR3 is TGCAGTGCTAGAGTTGTCCCGCCCATCGGCACAGATACGCAGTATTTT.

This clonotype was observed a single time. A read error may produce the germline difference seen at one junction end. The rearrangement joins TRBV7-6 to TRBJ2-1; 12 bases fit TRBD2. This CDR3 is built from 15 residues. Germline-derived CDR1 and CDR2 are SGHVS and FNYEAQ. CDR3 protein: CASSRSSGRASEQFF. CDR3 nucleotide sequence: TGTGCTAGCAGCCGATCTAGCGGGAGGGCCTCCGAGCAGTTCTTC.

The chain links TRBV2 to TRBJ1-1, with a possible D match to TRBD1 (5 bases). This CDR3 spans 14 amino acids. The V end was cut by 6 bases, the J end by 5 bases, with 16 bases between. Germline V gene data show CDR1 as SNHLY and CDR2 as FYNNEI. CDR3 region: CASRGALGPTEAFF. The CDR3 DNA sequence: TGTGCCAGCAGAGGGGCTTTGGGGCCGACTGAAGCTTTCTTT.

CDR3 in amino acids: CASSQGPGQETQYF. The DNA for the CDR3 is TGTGCCAGCAGCCAAGGGCCGGGGCAAGAGACCCAGTACTTC. The rearrangement joins TRBV4-2 to TRBJ2-5, with a tentative D call TRBD2 (5 bases). This CDR3 is built from 14 residues. Germline loops: CDR1 LGHNA, CDR2 YNFKEQ. V lost 1 base and J 2 bases, leaving 8 bases between the germline ends.

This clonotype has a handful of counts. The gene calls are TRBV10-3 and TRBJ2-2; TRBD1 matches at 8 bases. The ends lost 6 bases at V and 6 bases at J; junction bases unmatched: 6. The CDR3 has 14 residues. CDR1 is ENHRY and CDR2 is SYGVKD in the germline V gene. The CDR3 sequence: CAIRATGAAGELFF. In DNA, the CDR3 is TGTGCCATCAGGGCGACAGGGGCTGCCGGGGAGCTGTTTTTT.

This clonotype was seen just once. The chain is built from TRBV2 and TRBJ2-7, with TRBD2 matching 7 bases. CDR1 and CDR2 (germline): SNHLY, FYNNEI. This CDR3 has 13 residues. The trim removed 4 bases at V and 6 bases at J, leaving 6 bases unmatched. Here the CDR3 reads CASSVQRDGEQYF. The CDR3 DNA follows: TGTGCCAGCAGTGTTCAGCGGGACGGCGAGCAGTACTTC.

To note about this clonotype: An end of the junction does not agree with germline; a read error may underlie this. The CDR3 spells CASSLMPTDTQYF. The CDR3 DNA is TGTGCTAGCAGCTTAATGCCCACAGATACGCAGTATTTT. V gene TRBV7-7 combines with J gene TRBJ2-3; D is unclear. CDR1 and CDR2 (germline): SSHAT, FNYEAQ (reference sequence). The CDR3 is made up of 13 amino acids. The complete variable domain, with remaining parts taken from reference TRBV7-7 and TRBJ2-3, reads GAGVSQSPRYKVTKRGQDVTLRCDPISSHATLYWYQQALGQGPEFLTYFNYEAQPDKSGLPSDRFSAERPEGSISTLTIQRTEQRDSAMYRCASSLMPTDTQYFGPGTRLTVL.

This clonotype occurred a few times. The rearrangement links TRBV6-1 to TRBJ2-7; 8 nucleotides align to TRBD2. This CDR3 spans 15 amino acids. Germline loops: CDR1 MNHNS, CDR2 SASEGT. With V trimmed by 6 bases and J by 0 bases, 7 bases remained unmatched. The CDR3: CASRVSGATSYEQYF. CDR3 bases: TGTGCCAGCAGGGTTAGCGGGGCGACCTCCTACGAGCAGTACTTC.

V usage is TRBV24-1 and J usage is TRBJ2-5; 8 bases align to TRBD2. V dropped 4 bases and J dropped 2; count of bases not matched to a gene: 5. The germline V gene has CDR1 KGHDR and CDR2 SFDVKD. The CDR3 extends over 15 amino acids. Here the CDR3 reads CATSDPGGLQETQYF. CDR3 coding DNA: TGTGCCACCAGTGACCCGGGAGGGTTACAAGAGACCCAGTACTTC.

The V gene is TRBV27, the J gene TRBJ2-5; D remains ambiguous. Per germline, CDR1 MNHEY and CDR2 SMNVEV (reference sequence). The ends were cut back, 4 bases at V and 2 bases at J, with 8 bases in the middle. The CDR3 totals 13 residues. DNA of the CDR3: TGTGCCAGCAGTTCCACCAGACAAGAGACCCAGTACTTC. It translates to CASSSTRQETQYF.

CDR3 region: CASSLGNRGTFGGYGYTF. The CDR3 DNA follows: TGCGCCAGCAGCTTGGGTAACAGGGGGACGTTTGGAGGGTATGGCTACACCTTC. V gene TRBV5-1 combines with J gene TRBJ1-2; 8 bases line up with TRBD1. This CDR3 has 18 residues. V shed 0 bases, J shed 5 bases, and the junction held 15 bases outside the gene matches. Germline V CDR1 and CDR2: SGHRS, YFSETQ.

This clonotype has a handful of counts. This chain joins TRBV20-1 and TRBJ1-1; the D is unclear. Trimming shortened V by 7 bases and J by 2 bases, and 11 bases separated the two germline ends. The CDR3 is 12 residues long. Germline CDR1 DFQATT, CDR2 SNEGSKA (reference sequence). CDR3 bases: TGCAGTGTGAAGGGATTAAACACTGAAGCTTTCTTT. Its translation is CSVKGLNTEAFF.

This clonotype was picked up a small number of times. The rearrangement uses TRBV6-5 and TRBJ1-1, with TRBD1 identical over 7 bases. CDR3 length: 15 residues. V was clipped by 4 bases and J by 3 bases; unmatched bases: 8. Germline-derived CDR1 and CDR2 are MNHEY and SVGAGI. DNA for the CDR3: TGTGCCAGCAGTTTCGACAGGGCTGGGGACACTGAAGCTTTCTTT. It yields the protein CASSFDRAGDTEAFF.

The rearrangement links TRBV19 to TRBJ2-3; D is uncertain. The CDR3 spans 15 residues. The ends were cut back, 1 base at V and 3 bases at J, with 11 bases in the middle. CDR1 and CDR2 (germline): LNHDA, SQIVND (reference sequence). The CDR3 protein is CASSIATAATDTQYF. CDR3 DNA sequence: TGTGCCAGTAGTATAGCAACGGCAGCAACAGATACGCAGTATTTT.